This T cell receptor beta chain stems from a study of untreated major depressive disorder. Whole-study findings and limits: TRBV05-01 (Vbeta 5.1) usage was higher in CD4+ T cells of depressed patients than controls.

In regard to this clone: What it binds is not known.

The CDR3 has 13 amino acids. Germline loops: CDR1 GTSNPN, CDR2 SVGIG (reference sequence). V was pared by 4 bases and J by 13 bases, with 9 bases of the junction left unmatched. Each depressed patient was matched pairwise with a non-depressed control on sex, age, current smoking status and body mass index. DSM-IV major depressive disorder patients had Hamilton Rating Scale scores of 18 or more. CD4+ T cells were isolated from thawed PBMCs by magnetic negative selection. The method was immunoSEQ multiplex PCR; TCRdb's version includes in-frame clones alone and lacks a portion of them. The sample has under 25,000 clones, approximately 92% seen once.

This chain uses TRBV30 with TRBJ2-1; 11 nucleotides match TRBD2. The sample comprised CD4+ T cells from PBMCs. The receptor comes from a woman between 35 and 50 years old with major depressive disorder. Written as DNA, the CDR3 is TGTGCCTGGACTACACCTCTAGCGGGAGGTCAGTTCTTC. Translation: CAWTTPLAGGQFF.